Reported below is one T cell receptor (beta chain). What it recognizes is unknown. Germline CDR1 and CDR2: MNHNS and SASEGT. J lost 4 bases, V lost 3 bases, and 14 bases had no gene match. This CDR3 spans 17 amino acids. Here immunoSEQ multiplex PCR was the method, and the copy in TCRdb shows in-frame clones only, minus some. Of about 44,000 clones listed, approximately 69% are singletons. This specimen comes from a study of cytotoxic CD8 clonotypes in ibrutinib-treated CLL. Study-wide background: Response material was collected after a median approximately 11 months of treatment, range 6 to 36.

General study results and limits: At progression, clonality fell back toward baseline after rising at ibrutinib response. Public clonotypes were seen rarely and were contracted or stable on treatment.

The TCR sequence derives from a human donor with chronic lymphocytic leukemia. Sample: PBMCs, taken after 12 months of ibrutinib treatment. The chain combines TRBV6-1 with TRBJ2-5; TRBD2 aligns across 7 bases. The CDR3 loop is CASSEGVSGPPTETQYF. The CDR3 coding sequence is TGTGCCAGCAGTGAGGGGGTTAGCGGGCCCCCTACAGAGACCCAGTACTTC.